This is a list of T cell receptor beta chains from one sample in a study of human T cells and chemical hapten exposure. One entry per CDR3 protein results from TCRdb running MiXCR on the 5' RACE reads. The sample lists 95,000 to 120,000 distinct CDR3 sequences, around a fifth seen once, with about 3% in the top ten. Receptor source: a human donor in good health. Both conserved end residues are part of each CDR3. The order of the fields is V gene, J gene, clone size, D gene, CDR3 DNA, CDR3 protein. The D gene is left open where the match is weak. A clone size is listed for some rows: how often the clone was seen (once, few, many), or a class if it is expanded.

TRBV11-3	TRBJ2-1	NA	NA	TGTGCCAGCAGCTCAGGACTCCCCGGTAATGAGCAGTTCTTC	CASSSGLPGNEQFF
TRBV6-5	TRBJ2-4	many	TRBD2	TGTGCCAGCAGACGGGACACGGGGGGGGTCAACATTCAGTACTTC	CASRRDTGGVNIQYF
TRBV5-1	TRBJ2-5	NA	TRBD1	TGCGCCAGCAGCTCACCTCCGGGACAGGCCGGAGTTACACAAGAGACCCAGTACTTC	CASSSPPGQAGVTQETQYF
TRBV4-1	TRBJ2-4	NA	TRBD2	TGCGCCAGCAGCCAAGATATGGGACTAGCGGGACCCAAAAACATTCAGTACTTC	CASSQDMGLAGPKNIQYF
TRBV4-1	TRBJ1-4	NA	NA	TGCGCCAGCAGCCACAAGATAAGGCTGGGCGGTGAAAAACTGTTTTTT	CASSHKIRLGGEKLFF
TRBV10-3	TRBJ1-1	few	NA	TGTGCACACAGCCCCAGGGAAGGTGATGGTAACACTGAAGCTTTCTTT	CAHSPREGDGNTEAFF
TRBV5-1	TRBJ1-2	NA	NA	TGCGCCAGCAGCTTTCCACATTCGGAGGGCTATGGCTACACCTTC	CASSFPHSEGYGYTF
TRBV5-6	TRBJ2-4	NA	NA	TGTGCCAGCAGCGCAACCAATTACATTCAGTACTTC	CASSATNYIQYF
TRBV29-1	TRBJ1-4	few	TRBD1	TGCAGCGGACAGAGACAGGGGAGTGAAAAACTGTTTTTT	CSGQRQGSEKLFF
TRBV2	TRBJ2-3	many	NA	TGTGCCAGCAGTGAGAGGACGGATACGCAGTATTTT	CASSERTDTQYF
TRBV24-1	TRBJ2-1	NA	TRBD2	TGTGCCACCAGTGAGGGTCTAGCGGGACTCCTCTCGGGGGATCACAATGAGCAGTTCTTC	CATSEGLAGLLSGDHNEQFF
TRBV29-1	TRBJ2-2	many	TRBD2	TGCAGCGTTGAGAGTAGCGGGAGGACCGGGGAGCTGTTTTTT	CSVESSGRTGELFF
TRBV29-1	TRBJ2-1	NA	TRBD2	TGCAGCGTTGACATACGGGGGGGGAATGAGCAGTTCTTC	CSVDIRGGNEQFF
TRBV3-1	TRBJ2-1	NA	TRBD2	TGTGCCAGCAGCCAGCCGGGACTAGCCATCTACAATGAGCAGTTCTTC	CASSQPGLAIYNEQFF
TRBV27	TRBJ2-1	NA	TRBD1	TGTGCCAGCAGTTTATCAGGGACAGGGGCCTACAATGAGCAGTTCTTC	CASSLSGTGAYNEQFF
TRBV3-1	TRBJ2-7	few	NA	TGTGCCAGCGGGGGAGGCCCAAAGGAGCAGTACTTC	CASGGGPKEQYF
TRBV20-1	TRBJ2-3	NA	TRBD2	TGCAGTGCTAGCCCTAGGACTAGCGGGAGTTTTCATACGCAGTATTTT	CSASPRTSGSFHTQYF
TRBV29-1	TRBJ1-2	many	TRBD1	TGCAGCGTTGGGGGACAGTCCAACTATGGCTACACCTTC	CSVGGQSNYGYTF
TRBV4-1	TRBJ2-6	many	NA	TGCGCCAGCAGCCTCCCTACGAGGGGACGGGCCAACGTCCTGACTTTC	CASSLPTRGRANVLTF
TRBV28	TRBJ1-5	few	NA	TGTGCCAGCAGTTCCTGGGCCAGCAATCAGCCCCAGCATTTT	CASSSWASNQPQHF
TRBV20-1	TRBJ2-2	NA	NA	TGCAGTGCTAGAGATCATGGAGGAAGTCCGGGGGTTGAGTTGACCGGGGAGCTGTTTTTT	CSARDHGGSPGVELTGELFF
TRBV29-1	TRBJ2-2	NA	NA	TGCAGCGTTCCGCAGTACACCGGGGAGCTGTTTTTT	CSVPQYTGELFF
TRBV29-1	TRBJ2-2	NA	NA	TGCAGCGTTATCCTAGCAGACACCGGGGAGCTGTTTTTT	CSVILADTGELFF
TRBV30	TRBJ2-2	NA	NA	TGTGCCTGGGTGGAGGGGACTAACACCGGGGAGCTGTTTTTT	CAWVEGTNTGELFF
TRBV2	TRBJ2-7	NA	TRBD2	TGTGCCAGCAGCGGGGCGGGGGGCTACGAGCAGTACTTC	CASSGAGGYEQYF
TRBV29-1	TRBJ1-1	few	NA	TGCAGCGGGGCGGGGGGGAACACTGAAGCTTTCTTT	CSGAGGNTEAFF
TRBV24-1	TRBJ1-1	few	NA	TGTGCCACCAGTGACAGAGCGAACACTGAAGCTTTCTTT	CATSDRANTEAFF
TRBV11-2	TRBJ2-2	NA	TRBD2	TGTGCCAGCAGCTTAGGGCTAGCGGGAAGAGGGGAGCTGTTTTTT	CASSLGLAGRGELFF
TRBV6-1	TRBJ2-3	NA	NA	TGTGCCAGCAGTGAACTCCAAATGACTAGCACAGATACGCAGTATTTT	CASSELQMTSTDTQYF
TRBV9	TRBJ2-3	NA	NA	TGTGCCAGCAGCGTAGATGGCAACACAGATACGCAGTATTTT	CASSVDGNTDTQYF
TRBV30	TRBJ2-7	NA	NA	TGTGCCTGGACCCTATGGGGTCGGACCTACGAGCAGTACTTC	CAWTLWGRTYEQYF
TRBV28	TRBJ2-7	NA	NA	TGTGCCAGCAGTTTAGCCTTGGCTAGCGCAACCTACGAGCAGTACTTC	CASSLALASATYEQYF
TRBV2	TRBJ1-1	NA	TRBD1	TGTGCCAGCATTGAACGCCCGTCAGGGGGGCTGGGGAGGACTGAAGCTTTCTTT	CASIERPSGGLGRTEAFF
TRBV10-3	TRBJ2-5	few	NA	TGTGCCATCAGGGGAGGGGGGGGCGAAGAGACCCAGTACTTC	CAIRGGGGEETQYF
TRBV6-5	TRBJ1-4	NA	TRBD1	TGTGCCAGCAAGGGACAGGGAAATGAAAAACTGTTTTTT	CASKGQGNEKLFF
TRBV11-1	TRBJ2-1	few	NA	TGTGCCAGCAGTCCGGTCCGCAGCTACAATGAGCAGTTCTTC	CASSPVRSYNEQFF
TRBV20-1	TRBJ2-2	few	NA	TGCAGTGCTCACTTCACCGGGGAGCTGTTTTTT	CSAHFTGELFF
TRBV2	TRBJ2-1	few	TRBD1	TGTGCCAGCAGTGTGGACAGGGGGTCTTACAATGAGCAGTTCTTC	CASSVDRGSYNEQFF
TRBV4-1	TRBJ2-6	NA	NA	TGCGCCAGCAGCCAAGATTTTCAGGGGCCTGGGGCCAACGTCCTGACTTTC	CASSQDFQGPGANVLTF
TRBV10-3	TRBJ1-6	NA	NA	TGTGCCATCAAGGCACAGGGAACAAGTTCACCCCTCCACTTT	CAIKAQGTSSPLHF
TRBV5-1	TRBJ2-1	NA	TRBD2	TGCGCCAGCCGGTCTAGCGGGACCTCCTACAATGAGCAGTTCTTC	CASRSSGTSYNEQFF
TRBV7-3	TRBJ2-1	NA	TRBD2	TGTGCCAGCAGCCCAGGGAGTACACGACTAGCGGCTTTCTACAATGAGCAGTTCTTC	CASSPGSTRLAAFYNEQFF
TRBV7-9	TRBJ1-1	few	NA	TGTGCCAGCAGCCCCCCCCTTGGACAACCGCGCGAAGCTTTCTTT	CASSPPLGQPREAFF
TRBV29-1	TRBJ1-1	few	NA	TGCAGCGTTGCCGCCCCTGAAGCTTTCTTT	CSVAAPEAFF
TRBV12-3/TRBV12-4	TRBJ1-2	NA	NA	TGTGCCAGCAGTTTTAAGATCAGACCCTATGGCTACACCTTC	CASSFKIRPYGYTF
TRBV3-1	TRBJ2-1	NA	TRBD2	TGTGCCAGCAGCCATTCCGGGACTAGCGGATACAATGAGCAGTTCTTC	CASSHSGTSGYNEQFF
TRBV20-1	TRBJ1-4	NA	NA	TGCAGTGCTAGAGAGGCGGGATCAGGTGAAAAACTGTTTTTT	CSAREAGSGEKLFF
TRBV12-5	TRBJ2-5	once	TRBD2	TGTGCTAGTGGCGCTAGCGGGAGGTTGCAAGAGACCCAGTACTTC	CASGASGRLQETQYF